This T cell receptor beta chain was sequenced for a study of CD8 T cells in ankylosing spondylitis. In making TCR beta libraries, quantitative 5'-RACE with molecular barcodes was used. TCRdb used MiXCR to reprocess the 5' RACE reads, holding one entry per CDR3 protein. The sample lists roughly 700,000 distinct CDR3 sequences, 15% to 20% occurring once. Trimming took 10 bases from V and 7 from J, leaving 20 bases between them. The germline CDR1 and CDR2 sequences are MNHEY and SMNVEV (reference sequence). The CDR3 totals 13 residues. In regard to this clonotype: Its antigen is still unknown.

Study-wide results and caveats: Relatively rare in peripheral blood, disease-linked clones were also CD8+. Certain motif variants had earlier appeared in reactive arthritis synovial fluid and blood. Disease-linked clones reportedly showed significant enrichment in matched ankylosing spondylitis synovial fluid. What seemed typical of ankylosing spondylitis blood was a TCR beta motif built from about 8 highly homologous variants.

The J gene is TRBJ2-7, the V gene TRBV27; TRBD1 might be the D (5 bases). This TCR was sampled from a male donor with ankylosing spondylitis. What was sequenced was blood, either unsorted or a sorted T cell fraction (not recorded which). In DNA, the CDR3 is TGTGCCACCCGCCTCAGGGTTTCGGAAGAGCAGTACTTC. Translating gives CATRLRVSEEQYF.